Described below is a single TCR beta chain sequence and its context. Germline loops: CDR1 MNHNY, CDR2 SVGAGI (reference sequence). CDR3 length: 13 amino acids. The V end lost 7 bases, the J end lost 7 bases, and 11 bases lay between the germline ends. This entry is derived from a study of blood T cells in healthy people across ages. Through a sample-barcoded 5' primer and a J-beta primer mix, a second PCR was run for 7 to 11 cycles. TCRdb re-called the 5' RACE reads through MiXCR, storing one row per CDR3 protein. Here the sample spans 1.5 million or so distinct CDR3 sequences, about 40% being singletons.

Sequencing used blood. The clonotype was recovered from a woman aged 18-29 years in good health. The chain is built from TRBV6-6 and TRBJ1-6; perhaps TRBD1 as D (6 bases). The CDR3 region is CASMGAANSPLHF. CDR3 bases: TGTGCCAGCATGGGGGCGGCAAATTCACCCCTCCACTTT.